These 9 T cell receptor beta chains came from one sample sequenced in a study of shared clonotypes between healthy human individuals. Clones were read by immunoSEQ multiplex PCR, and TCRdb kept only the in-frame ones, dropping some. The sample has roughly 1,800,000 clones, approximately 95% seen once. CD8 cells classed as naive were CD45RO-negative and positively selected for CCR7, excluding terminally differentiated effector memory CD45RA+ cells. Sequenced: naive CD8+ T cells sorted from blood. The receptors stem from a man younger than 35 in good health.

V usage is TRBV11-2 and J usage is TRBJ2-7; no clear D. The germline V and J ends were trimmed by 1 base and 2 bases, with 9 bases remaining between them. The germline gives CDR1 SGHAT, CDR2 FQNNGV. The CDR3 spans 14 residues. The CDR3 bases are TGTGCCAGCAGCTTAGGGGTATCCACCTACGAGCAGTACTTC. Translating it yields CASSLGVSTYEQYF.

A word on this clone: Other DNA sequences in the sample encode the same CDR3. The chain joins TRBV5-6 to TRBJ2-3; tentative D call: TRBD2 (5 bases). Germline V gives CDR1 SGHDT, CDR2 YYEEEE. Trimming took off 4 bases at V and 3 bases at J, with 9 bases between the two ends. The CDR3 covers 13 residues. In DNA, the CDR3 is TGTGCCAGCAGCCCGGACTCGACAGATACGCAGTATTTT. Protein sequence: CASSPDSTDTQYF.

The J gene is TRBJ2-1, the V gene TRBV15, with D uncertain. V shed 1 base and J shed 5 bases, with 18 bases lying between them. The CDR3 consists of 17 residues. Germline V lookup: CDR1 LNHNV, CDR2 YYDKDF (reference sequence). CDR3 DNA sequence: TGTGCCACCAGCAGAGCCGCCGGCGGTGAGAGCAACAATGAGCAGTTCTTC. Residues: CATSRAAGGESNNEQFF. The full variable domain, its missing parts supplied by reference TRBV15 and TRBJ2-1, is DAMVIQNPRYQVTQFGKPVTLSCSQTLNHNVMYWYQQKSSQAPKLLFHYYDKDFNNEADTPDNFQSRRPNTSFCFLDIRSPGLGDTAMYLCATSRAAGGESNNEQFFGPGTRLTVL.

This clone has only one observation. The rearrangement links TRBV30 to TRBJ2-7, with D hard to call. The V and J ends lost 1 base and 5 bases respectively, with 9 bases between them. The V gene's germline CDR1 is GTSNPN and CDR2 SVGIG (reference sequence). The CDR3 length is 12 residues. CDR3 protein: CAWSGVADEQYF. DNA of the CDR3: TGTGCCTGGAGTGGGGTAGCCGACGAGCAGTACTTC.

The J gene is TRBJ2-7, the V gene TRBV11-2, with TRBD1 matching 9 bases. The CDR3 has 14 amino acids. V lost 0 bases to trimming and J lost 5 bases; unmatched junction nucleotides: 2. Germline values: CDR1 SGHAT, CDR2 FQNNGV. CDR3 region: CASSLDTGGDEQYF. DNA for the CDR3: TGTGCCAGCAGCTTAGATACAGGGGGCGACGAGCAGTACTTC.

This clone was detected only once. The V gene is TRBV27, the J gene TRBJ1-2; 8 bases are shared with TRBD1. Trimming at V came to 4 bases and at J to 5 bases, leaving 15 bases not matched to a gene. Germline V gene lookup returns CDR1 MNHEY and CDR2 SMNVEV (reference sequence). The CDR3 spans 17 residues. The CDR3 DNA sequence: TGTGCCAGCAGTTCTTCCGGACAGGGAGGGGACGGGTATGGCTACACCTTC. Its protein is CASSSSGQGGDGYGYTF.

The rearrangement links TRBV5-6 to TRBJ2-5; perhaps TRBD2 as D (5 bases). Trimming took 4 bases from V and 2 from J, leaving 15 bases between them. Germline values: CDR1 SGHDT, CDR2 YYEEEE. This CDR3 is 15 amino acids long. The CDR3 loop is CASSLWAGLQETQYF. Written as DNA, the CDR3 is TGTGCCAGCAGCCTTTGGGCGGGCCTTCAAGAGACCCAGTACTTC.

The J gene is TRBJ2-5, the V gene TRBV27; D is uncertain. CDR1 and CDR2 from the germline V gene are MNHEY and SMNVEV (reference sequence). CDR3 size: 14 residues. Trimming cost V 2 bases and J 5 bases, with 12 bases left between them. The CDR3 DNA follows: TGTGCCAGCAGTTTAATGCCTCAAATGGAGACCCAGTACTTC. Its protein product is CASSLMPQMETQYF.

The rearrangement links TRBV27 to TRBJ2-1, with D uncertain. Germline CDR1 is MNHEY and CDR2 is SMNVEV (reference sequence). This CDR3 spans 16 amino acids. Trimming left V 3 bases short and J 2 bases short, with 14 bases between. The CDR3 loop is CASSFSAGEAYNEQFF. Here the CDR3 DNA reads TGTGCCAGCAGTTTCTCGGCAGGAGAGGCCTACAATGAGCAGTTCTTC.